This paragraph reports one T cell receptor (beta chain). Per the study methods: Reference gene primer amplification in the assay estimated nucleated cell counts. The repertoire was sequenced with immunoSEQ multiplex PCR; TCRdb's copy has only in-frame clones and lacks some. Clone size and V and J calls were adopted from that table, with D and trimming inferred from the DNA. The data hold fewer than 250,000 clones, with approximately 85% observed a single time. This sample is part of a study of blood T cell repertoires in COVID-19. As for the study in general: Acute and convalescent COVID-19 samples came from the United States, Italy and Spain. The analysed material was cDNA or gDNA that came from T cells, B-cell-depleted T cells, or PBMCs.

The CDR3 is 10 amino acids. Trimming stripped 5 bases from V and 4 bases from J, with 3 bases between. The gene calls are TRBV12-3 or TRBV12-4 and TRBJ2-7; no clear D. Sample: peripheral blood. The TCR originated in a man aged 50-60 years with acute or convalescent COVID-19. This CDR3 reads CASSLYEQYF. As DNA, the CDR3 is TGTGCCAGCAGTCTTTACGAGCAGTACTTC.